This T cell receptor beta chain was sequenced for a study of blood T cells in healthy people across ages. Study outcomes and limitations: Conclusively comparing naive with antigen-experienced cells was impossible with unsorted PBMCs. Roughly linear declines in TCR beta diversity per million T cells occurred with age.

A J-beta primer mix and a sample-barcoded 5' primer were used in a second PCR of roughly 7 to 12 cycles. A 12-random-nucleotide template-switch adaptor tagged each cDNA molecule. TCRdb called the 5' RACE reads again in MiXCR, with one record for every CDR3 protein. The table includes 1.5 million or so distinct CDR3 sequences, roughly 43% detected once. Isolating PBMCs gave at least 7 million of these cells per sample. Germline loops: CDR1 MNHEY, CDR2 SVGAGI. V lost 6 bases and J 3 bases, leaving 9 bases between the germline ends. CDR3 length equals 13 residues. Comment on this clonotype: Its antigen is still unknown.

The specimen sequenced was blood. The TCR sequence derives from a woman aged 18-29 years in good health. The rearrangement uses TRBV6-5 and TRBJ2-1; D is possibly TRBD1 (6 bases). The CDR3: CASRRDNYNEQFF. Here the CDR3 DNA reads TGTGCCAGCAGACGGGACAACTACAATGAGCAGTTCTTC.